The 15 T cell receptor beta chains listed next were all sequenced from one sample in a study of OX40 agonist ivuxolimab in advanced cancers. The table came from immunoSEQ multiplex PCR; TCRdb's copy has only in-frame clones and leaves some out. The data contain 65,000 to 70,000 clones, around 89% of them singletons. The sequenced sample was CD4+ or CD8+ T cells sorted from blood, obtained in a trial of the OX40 agonist ivuxolimab. The receptors come from an adult with an advanced solid tumor such as melanoma, head and neck, liver or kidney cancer.

The table lists this clone with a count of one. V is TRBV9 and J is TRBJ1-5; D perhaps matches TRBD1 (5 bases). Trimming pared 7 bases from V and 2 bases from J, leaving 10 bases between. This CDR3 spans 13 amino acids. Germline assignment: CDR1 SGDLS and CDR2 YYNGEE. CDR3 in DNA: TGTGCCAGCGGCGGGGGGGGCAATCAGCCCCAGCATTTT. Encoded protein: CASGGGGNQPQHF.

The gene calls are TRBV21-1 and TRBJ2-3; the table assigns TRBD1, which was not confirmed against the DNA. TRBV21-1 is a pseudogene segment. The CDR3 has 15 residues. CDR3 sequence (DNA): TGTGCCAGCAGCCCGGACAGGGCAATGACAGATACGCAGTATTTT. It codes for CASSPDRAMTDTQYF.

This chain joins TRBV7-9 and TRBJ1-5; D may be TRBD1 (5 bases). Trimming removed 5 bases from V and 1 base from J, with 12 bases in between. Per germline, CDR1 SEHNR and CDR2 FQNEAQ (reference sequence). The CDR3 spans 15 residues. The chain's CDR3 is CASSQVGLSNQPQHF. Here the CDR3 DNA reads TGTGCCAGCAGCCAGGTGGGACTGAGCAATCAGCCCCAGCATTTT.

The chain links TRBV9 to TRBJ2-7; 8 bases align to TRBD1. The germline CDR1 and CDR2 sequences are SGDLS and YYNGEE. V dropped 0 bases and J dropped 2; count of bases not matched to a gene: 4. CDR3 size: 15 residues. CDR3 sequence: CASSVARDRPYEQYF. DNA of the CDR3: TGTGCCAGCAGCGTAGCCCGGGACAGGCCCTACGAGCAGTACTTC. Full variable domain (rest looked up from reference TRBV9 and TRBJ2-7): DSGVTQTPKHLITATGQRVTLRCSPRSGDLSVYWYQQSLDQGLQFLIQYYNGEERAKGNILERFSAQQFPDLHSELNLSSLELGDSALYFCASSVARDRPYEQYFGPGTRLTVT.

The gene calls are TRBV2 and TRBJ2-7; D is unclear. V lost 3 bases, J lost 0 bases, and 6 bases lay in between. The CDR3 is made up of 13 amino acids. Germline CDR1 SNHLY, CDR2 FYNNEI. For the CDR3, the DNA is TGTGCCAGCAGTGAGGTGAACTCCTACGAGCAGTACTTC. This translates into CASSEVNSYEQYF. Looking up the rest from reference TRBV2 and TRBJ2-7 gives the full variable domain: EPEVTQTPSHQVTQMGQEVILRCVPISNHLYFYWYRQILGQKVEFLVSFYNNEISEKSEIFDDQFSVERPDGSNFTLKIRSTKLEDSAMYFCASSEVNSYEQYFGPGTRLTVT.

The gene calls are TRBV25-1 and TRBJ2-2; D is undetermined. CDR1 and CDR2 from the germline V gene are MGHDK and SYGVNS. This CDR3 comprises 16 residues. V lost 1 base, J lost 0 bases, and 9 bases lay in between. In DNA form, the CDR3 reads TGTGCCAGCAGTGAATGGGTCACCCCGAACACCGGGGAGCTGTTTTTT. Translated, it gives CASSEWVTPNTGELFF.

V is TRBV5-6 and J is TRBJ2-4; possibly TRBD1 for D (5 bases). V lost 3 bases to trimming and J lost 1 base, with 20 bases between them. Germline CDR1 is SGHDT and CDR2 is YYEEEE. The CDR3 is 18 amino acids. The CDR3 here is CASSSKTGYKVAKNIQYF. The CDR3 coding sequence is TGTGCCAGCAGCTCAAAAACAGGTTACAAGGTGGCCAAAAACATTCAGTACTTC.

The rearrangement uses TRBV6-1 and TRBJ2-7; TRBD2 might be the D (6 bases). Trimming took off 0 bases at V and 4 bases at J, with 10 bases between the two ends. The length of the CDR3 is 14 residues. Germline V gene sequence: CDR1 MNHNS, CDR2 SASEGT. CDR3 nucleotides: TGTGCCAGCAGTGAAGCCCCGGGGGTGTACGAGCAGTACTTC. Protein sequence: CASSEAPGVYEQYF.

The chain links TRBV13 to TRBJ2-7; 7 bases are a match to TRBD1. Germline lookup yields CDR1 PRHDT and CDR2 FYEKMQ (reference sequence). The CDR3 has 21 residues. The V segment lost 4 bases and the J segment 9 bases; nucleotides outside the gene matches: 33. CDR3 DNA sequence: TGTGCCAGCAGCTCCCATCCTTCGACAGGGCCCAACTACGAGCAAAAGGAGAGGCAGTACTTC. The encoded protein is CASSSHPSTGPNYEQKERQYF.

The CDR3 bases are TGTGCCAGTACTGGCCCGGACAGGGGGCGCGGGAACACCATATATTTT. This sequence encodes CASTGPDRGRGNTIYF. The genes are TRBV19 and TRBJ1-3; 11 positions match TRBD1. The CDR3 contains 16 residues. V was pared by 7 bases and J by 7 bases, with 12 bases of the junction left unmatched. Germline V lookup: CDR1 LNHDA, CDR2 SQIVND (reference sequence).

The rearrangement uses TRBV4-3 and TRBJ2-1, with D perhaps given as TRBD1 or TRBD2 (6 bases each). Germline values: CDR1 LGHNA, CDR2 YSLEER. The ends were cut back, 1 base at V and 8 bases at J, with 12 bases in the middle. CDR3 length: 14 amino acids. The CDR3 region is CASSQARGAYEQFF. The CDR3 nucleotides are TGCGCCAGCAGCCAAGCGAGGGGGGCCTATGAGCAGTTCTTC.

The chain links TRBV19 to TRBJ1-1; possibly TRBD1 for D (6 bases). V was pared by 6 bases and J by 1 base, with 15 bases between. Germline CDR1 reads LNHDA; CDR2 reads SQIVND (reference sequence). The length of the CDR3 is 15 residues. CDR3 region: CASRVFPTGNTEAFF. The CDR3 coding sequence is TGTGCCAGTAGAGTATTCCCGACAGGGAACACTGAAGCTTTCTTT.

V gene TRBV6-5 combines with J gene TRBJ2-7; D is possibly TRBD1 (5 bases). The ends were cut back, 0 bases at V and 0 bases at J, with 9 bases in the middle. The CDR3 sequence is 15 residues long. Germline V gene lookup returns CDR1 MNHEY and CDR2 SVGAGI. This CDR3 is CASSYSGDPSYEQYF. As DNA, the CDR3 is TGTGCCAGCAGTTACTCAGGGGATCCCTCCTACGAGCAGTACTTC.

The CDR3 is CASSFVASGANVLTF. The CDR3 DNA is TGTGCCAGCAGTTTTGTAGCCTCTGGGGCCAACGTCCTGACTTTC. The chain couples TRBV6-5 to TRBJ2-6; no clear D gene. This CDR3 has 15 residues. Germline loops: CDR1 MNHEY, CDR2 SVGAGI. Trimming removed 4 bases at V and 0 bases at J, with 7 bases between.

The CDR3 DNA is TGCGCCAGCAGCCCGCGGACGGAGTGGGACACCGGGGAGCTGTTTTTT. Protein product: CASSPRTEWDTGELFF. The chain has TRBV4-3 and TRBJ2-2, with D hard to call. The germline gives CDR1 LGHNA, CDR2 YSLEER. CDR3 size: 16 residues. V lost 4 bases to trimming and J lost 3 bases, with 15 bases between them.